The rows below give T cell receptor beta chains drawn from one sample of a study of T cells in Graves' hyperthyroidism and ophthalmopathy. Each CDR3 protein gets one entry after TCRdb re-called the multiplex PCR reads with MiXCR. The data show around 480,000 distinct CDR3 sequences, with under 15% seen just once and over 15% held by the top ten. The sample comprised blood. These receptors originate from a woman aged 18-30 years with Graves' hyperthyroidism. Both conserved end residues are part of each CDR3. Fields, in order: D gene, clone size, V gene, J gene, CDR3 protein, CDR3 DNA. The D gene is left open where the match is weak. Clone size is stated in some rows and not others, as once, few, many or a class when expanded.

D gene: .
clone size: few
V gene: TRBV5-1
J gene: TRBJ2-1
CDR3 protein: CASSLEGLVHNEQFF
CDR3 DNA: TGCGCCAGCAGCTTGGAAGGGTTAGTGCACAATGAGCAGTTCTTC

D gene: TRBD1
clone size: many
V gene: TRBV14
J gene: TRBJ1-4
CDR3 protein: CASSRDRANEKLFF
CDR3 DNA: TGTGCCAGCAGTCGGGACAGGGCTAATGAAAAACTGTTTTTT

D gene: .
clone size: many
V gene: TRBV29-1
J gene: TRBJ1-2
CDR3 protein: CSVDGTHYTF
CDR3 DNA: TGCAGCGTTGACGGCACCCACTACACCTTC

D gene: .
clone size: many
V gene: TRBV2
J gene: TRBJ1-1
CDR3 protein: CATLDSPREAFF
CDR3 DNA: TGTGCCACCCTAGACAGCCCCAGGGAAGCTTTCTTT

D gene: TRBD2
clone size: .
V gene: TRBV24-1
J gene: TRBJ2-1
CDR3 protein: CATSDLGRGSNSYNEQFF
CDR3 DNA: TGTGCCACCAGTGACCTAGGGCGGGGGTCCAACTCCTACAATGAGCAGTTCTTC

D gene: TRBD1
clone size: few
V gene: TRBV3-1
J gene: TRBJ2-4
CDR3 protein: CASSQVGTGKTLAKNIQYF
CDR3 DNA: TGTGCCAGCAGCCAAGTCGGGACAGGGAAAACTCTAGCCAAAAACATTCAGTACTTC

D gene: .
clone size: many
V gene: TRBV20-1
J gene: TRBJ1-3
CDR3 protein: CSARDPEAAYSGNTIYF
CDR3 DNA: TGCAGTGCTAGAGATCCGGAGGCCGCATACTCTGGAAACACCATATATTTT

D gene: TRBD2
clone size: many
V gene: TRBV13
J gene: TRBJ2-7
CDR3 protein: CASSLRAGGPDEQYF
CDR3 DNA: TGTGCCAGCAGCTTAAGAGCGGGAGGGCCGGACGAGCAGTACTTC

D gene: TRBD1
clone size: .
V gene: TRBV2
J gene: TRBJ1-2
CDR3 protein: CASSGTGGADYSYTF
CDR3 DNA: TGTGCCAGCAGTGGGACAGGGGGCGCCGACTATAGCTACACCTTC

D gene: .
clone size: .
V gene: TRBV6-2/TRBV6-3
J gene: TRBJ1-1
CDR3 protein: CASSALIQGTEAFF
CDR3 DNA: TGTGCCAGCAGTGCGCTGATACAGGGAACTGAAGCTTTCTTT

D gene: TRBD2
clone size: .
V gene: TRBV2
J gene: TRBJ2-1
CDR3 protein: CASSESSGRWNEQFF
CDR3 DNA: TGTGCCAGCAGTGAATCTAGCGGGAGGTGGAATGAGCAGTTCTTC

D gene: TRBD2
clone size: many
V gene: TRBV9
J gene: TRBJ2-1
CDR3 protein: CASSVISGNSYNEQFF
CDR3 DNA: TGTGCCAGCAGCGTGATAAGCGGGAACTCCTACAATGAGCAGTTCTTC

D gene: TRBD1
clone size: few
V gene: TRBV7-3
J gene: TRBJ2-1
CDR3 protein: CASSLTGQGGNEQFF
CDR3 DNA: TGTGCCAGCAGCTTAACGGGACAGGGTGGGAATGAGCAGTTCTTC

D gene: .
clone size: once
V gene: TRBV6-5
J gene: TRBJ2-1
CDR3 protein: CASSYLPGPYNEQFF
CDR3 DNA: TGTGCCAGCAGTTATCTTCCGGGACCTTACAATGAGCAGTTCTTC

D gene: .
clone size: many
V gene: TRBV20-1
J gene: TRBJ2-5
CDR3 protein: CSARDIQSQETQYF
CDR3 DNA: TGCAGTGCTAGAGATATTCAGAGCCAAGAGACCCAGTACTTC

D gene: .
clone size: many
V gene: TRBV29-1
J gene: TRBJ1-3
CDR3 protein: CSVEDQGFSGNTIYF
CDR3 DNA: TGCAGCGTTGAGGACCAGGGATTCTCTGGAAACACCATATATTTT

D gene: .
clone size: many
V gene: TRBV27
J gene: TRBJ1-2
CDR3 protein: CASSKLNVGGYTF
CDR3 DNA: TGTGCCAGCAGTAAGCTTAACGTGGGGGGCTACACCTTC

D gene: .
clone size: few
V gene: TRBV6-1
J gene: TRBJ1-1
CDR3 protein: CASSLPGAEAFF
CDR3 DNA: TGTGCCAGCAGCCTCCCTGGTGCTGAAGCTTTCTTT

D gene: .
clone size: many
V gene: TRBV6-1
J gene: TRBJ1-2
CDR3 protein: CASSEAGDTHGYTF
CDR3 DNA: TGTGCCAGCAGTGAAGCGGGGGACACCCATGGCTACACCTTC

D gene: .
clone size: .
V gene: TRBV7-9
J gene: TRBJ1-2
CDR3 protein: CASSATGLIYGYTF
CDR3 DNA: TGTGCCAGCAGCGCTACAGGGCTCATCTATGGCTACACCTTC

D gene: .
clone size: .
V gene: TRBV7-2
J gene: TRBJ2-1
CDR3 protein: CASSFVQGNEQFF
CDR3 DNA: TGTGCCAGCAGCTTTGTCCAGGGTAATGAGCAGTTCTTC

D gene: .
clone size: .
V gene: TRBV16
J gene: TRBJ2-1
CDR3 protein: CASSLPDYEQFF
CDR3 DNA: TGTGCCAGCAGCCTTCCGGACTATGAGCAGTTCTTC

D gene: TRBD2
clone size: many
V gene: TRBV12-3/TRBV12-4
J gene: TRBJ2-3
CDR3 protein: CASNLSGERDTQYF
CDR3 DNA: TGTGCCAGCAACCTCAGCGGGGAGAGGGATACGCAGTATTTT